The 7 T cell receptor beta chains in this list originate from one sample, sequenced in a study of read filtering for tumor transcriptome and immune sequencing. The library was built from around 400 ng RNA with molecular barcoded adaptors for alpha/delta and beta/gamma chains. In TCRdb, the reads were re-called with MiXCR into one record per CDR3 protein. The sample shows 85,000 to 100,000 distinct CDR3 sequences, under 25% of them seen only once. The sequenced sample consisted of a population of CD138-negative cells sorted from bone marrow. These TCRs come from a donor at least 40 years old with multiple myeloma.

This clonotype has a count of ten or more. This chain's CDR3 is CASSQLAAEQFF. In DNA form, the CDR3 reads TGTGCCAGCAGCCAACTAGCAGCTGAGCAGTTCTTC. This chain links TRBV12-3 or TRBV12-4 with TRBJ2-1, with a possible D match to TRBD2 (6 bases). The CDR3 contains 12 residues. V was pared by 6 bases and J by 9 bases, with 12 bases between.

The table lists this clonotype with a count of one. The chain has TRBV5-1 and TRBJ2-3; TRBD1 matches 7 bases. CDR3 length equals 15 residues. Germline CDR1 and CDR2: SGHRS and YFSETQ. The V segment lost 4 bases and the J segment 2 bases; nucleotides outside the gene matches: 7. CDR3 amino acids: CASSPRDRDTDTQYF. CDR3 nucleotide sequence: TGCGCCAGCAGCCCCCGGGACAGAGACACAGATACGCAGTATTTT.

Regarding this clonotype: It may be a read error: a sequence one base away is much more abundant. The chain carries TRBV18 and TRBJ1-1; D might be TRBD1 (5 bases). CDR1 is KGHSH and CDR2 is LQKENI in the germline V gene. The CDR3 consists of 15 residues. V dropped 3 bases and J dropped 6 bases, with 17 bases sitting between them. For the CDR3, the DNA is TGTGCCAGCTCACCTCCCCTAGGGGTGGCGTCTGAAGCTTTCTTT. It yields the protein CASSPPLGVASEAFF.

The chain employs TRBV7-6 and TRBJ2-6; 7 bases map to TRBD2. The CDR3 sequence is 17 residues long. Germline values: CDR1 SGHVS, CDR2 FNYEAQ. J was trimmed by 2 bases and V by 5 bases; bases with no gene match: 9. The CDR3 is CASSRTRRGAGANVLTF. The CDR3, as DNA: TGTGCCAGCAGCCGTACAAGACGGGGGGCTGGGGCCAACGTCCTGACTTTC.

This clonotype was observed many times. The J gene is TRBJ2-3, the V gene TRBV5-1; the D is unclear. V dropped 0 bases and J dropped 0 bases, with 11 bases sitting between them. This CDR3 has 16 amino acids. Germline CDR1 SGHRS, CDR2 YFSETQ. The CDR3 nucleotides are TGCGCCAGCAGCTTGGGATGGAAGGAGAGCACAGATACGCAGTATTTT. This encodes CASSLGWKESTDTQYF.

The CDR3 spells CASRLLTVKQPQHF. The DNA for the CDR3 is TGTGCCAGCAGGTTGTTGACAGTCAAACAGCCCCAGCATTTT. This chain links TRBV6-1 with TRBJ1-5, with D perhaps TRBD1 (5 bases). The CDR3 runs to 14 residues. The V and J ends lost 6 bases and 7 bases respectively, with 16 bases between them. CDR1 is MNHNS, CDR2 SASEGT, per germline.

This clonotype was counted ten times or more. The V call is TRBV12-3 or TRBV12-4, the J call TRBJ1-1; a weak D match, TRBD1 (5 bases). The ends were cut back, 4 bases at V and 8 bases at J, with 14 bases in the middle. The CDR3 is 13 amino acids. This CDR3 reads CASSWSRGREAFF. The CDR3 DNA reads TGTGCCAGCAGTTGGTCTAGGGGCAGGGAAGCTTTCTTT.